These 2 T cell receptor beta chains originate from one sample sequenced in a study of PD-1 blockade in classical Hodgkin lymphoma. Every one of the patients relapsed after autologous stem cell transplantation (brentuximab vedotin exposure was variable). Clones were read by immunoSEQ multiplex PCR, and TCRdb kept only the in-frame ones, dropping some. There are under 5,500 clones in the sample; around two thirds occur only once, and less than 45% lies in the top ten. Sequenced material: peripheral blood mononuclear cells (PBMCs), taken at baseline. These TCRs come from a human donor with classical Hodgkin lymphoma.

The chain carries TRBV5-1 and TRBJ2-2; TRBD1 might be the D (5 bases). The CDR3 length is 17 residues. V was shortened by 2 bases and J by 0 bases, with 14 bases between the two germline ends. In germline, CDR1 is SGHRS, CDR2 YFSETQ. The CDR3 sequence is CASSFLQGLPNTGELFF. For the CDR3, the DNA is TGCGCCAGCAGCTTTCTTCAGGGCCTCCCGAACACCGGGGAGCTGTTTTTT.

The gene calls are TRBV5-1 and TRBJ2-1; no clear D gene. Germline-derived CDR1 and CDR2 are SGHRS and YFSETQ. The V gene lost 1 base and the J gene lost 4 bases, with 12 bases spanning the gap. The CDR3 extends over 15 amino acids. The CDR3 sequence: CASSLSLQRYNEQFF. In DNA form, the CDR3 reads TGCGCCAGCAGCTTGAGCCTACAGAGGTACAATGAGCAGTTCTTC. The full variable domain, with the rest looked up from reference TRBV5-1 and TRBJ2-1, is KAGVTQTPRYLIKTRGQQVTLSCSPISGHRSVSWYQQTPGQGLQFLFEYFSETQRNKGNFPGRFSGRQFSNSRSEMNVSTLELGDSALYLCASSLSLQRYNEQFFGPGTRLTVL.